The 31 T cell receptor beta chains listed next were all sequenced from one sample in a study of blood T cells in healthy people across ages. Combining a sample-barcoded 5' primer with a J-beta primer mix, a second PCR ran for roughly 7 to 12 cycles. MiXCR, run by TCRdb on the 5' RACE reads, gives a single entry per CDR3 protein. The table records about 640,000 distinct CDR3 sequences, roughly 58% of them present only once. Sequencing was performed on blood. The origin of the receptors is a man in his 60s in good health.

J is TRBJ1-1 and V is TRBV6-6; unclear D gene. The CDR3 runs 13 residues. The germline V gene has CDR1 MNHNY and CDR2 SVGAGI (reference sequence). Trimming shortened V by 2 bases and J by 1 base, and 5 bases separated the two germline ends. The CDR3 reads CASSYQKNTEAFF. For the CDR3, the DNA is TGTGCCAGCAGTTACCAGAAGAACACTGAAGCTTTCTTT.

To note about this clonotype: One end of the junction does not line up with germline, which may come from a read error. The chain couples TRBV7-2 to TRBJ1-1; 7 nucleotides match TRBD1. CDR3 length equals 15 residues. CDR1 SGHTA and CDR2 FQGNSA come from the germline V gene. The CDR3 coding sequence is TGTGTCAGCAGCCGTTCTACAGGGGTAGACACTGAAGCTTTCTTT. As protein: CVSSRSTGVDTEAFF.

This chain uses TRBV29-1 with TRBJ1-1; D may be TRBD1 (6 bases). This CDR3 has 12 amino acids. Deletions cut 1 base from V and 10 bases from J, with 13 bases between. CDR1 and CDR2 (germline): SQVTM, ANQGSEA. The CDR3 nucleotides read TGCAGCGTTGAAGCAGGGGACGAGCGAGCTTTCTTT. Protein sequence: CSVEAGDERAFF.

The chain recombines TRBV2 with TRBJ2-1; TRBD2 agrees at 7 bases. The ends lost 8 bases at V and 5 bases at J; junction bases unmatched: 9. The CDR3 is made up of 14 amino acids. Germline CDR1 is SNHLY and CDR2 is FYNNEI. For the CDR3, the DNA is TGTGCCAGCGACCCTGGCGGGAGCAACAATGAGCAGTTCTTC. Its protein is CASDPGGSNNEQFF.

The genes are TRBV20-1 and TRBJ2-7; perhaps D is TRBD1 or TRBD2 (5 bases each). Germline values: CDR1 DFQATT, CDR2 SNEGSKA (reference sequence). V lost 3 bases and J 2 bases, leaving 14 bases between the germline ends. The CDR3 sequence is 14 residues long. DNA of the CDR3: TGCAGTGCTAGGGGACCGGGCACAGCCTACGAGCAGTACTTC. Translated: CSARGPGTAYEQYF.

As DNA, the CDR3 is TGTGCCAGCACGGGGGCGTTTAAAAACATTCAGTACTTC. Amino acids: CASTGAFKNIQYF. The V and J genes are TRBV7-9 and TRBJ2-7; D may be TRBD1 or TRBD2 (6 bases each). TRBJ2-4 matches the DNA end more closely, so the J call is doubtful. Germline values: CDR1 SEHNR, CDR2 FQNEAQ (reference sequence). The CDR3 extends over 13 amino acids.

This clonotype was counted at least ten times. The chain is built from TRBV9 and TRBJ2-5; D might be TRBD2 (6 bases). Germline V gene data show CDR1 as SGDLS and CDR2 as YYNGEE. Trimming pared 4 bases from V and 2 bases from J, leaving 12 bases between. This CDR3 is built from 14 residues. The chain's CDR3 is CASSLLAAQETQYF. The DNA of the CDR3 is TGTGCCAGCAGCCTCTTAGCGGCGCAAGAGACCCAGTACTTC.

The J gene is TRBJ2-1, the V gene TRBV20-1; 7 bases align to TRBD1. Looked up from germline, CDR1 is DFQATT and CDR2 is SNEGSKA (reference sequence). The CDR3 covers 14 residues. With V trimmed by 5 bases and J by 3 bases, 7 bases remained unmatched. The CDR3 DNA is TGCAGTGCTCGGACAGGCCTTCTCTACAATGAGCAGTTCTTC. Its translation: CSARTGLLYNEQFF.

This rearrangement joins TRBV9 to TRBJ2-5; tentative D call: TRBD2 (5 bases). Deletions cut 0 bases from V and 11 bases from J, with 11 bases between. CDR1 SGDLS and CDR2 YYNGEE come from the germline V gene. The CDR3 consists of 12 residues. The DNA for the CDR3 is TGTGCCAGCAGCGTAGTCGGGAATGAGCAGTACTTC. Encoded protein: CASSVVGNEQYF.

The chain uses TRBV4-1 and TRBJ2-2; possibly TRBD1 or TRBD2 for D (5 bases each). The CDR3 loop spans 18 amino acids. Germline values: CDR1 MGHRA, CDR2 YSYEKL. Between the trimmed V and J ends, which lost 1 base and 0 bases, there was a span of 15 bases. CDR3 nucleotides: TGCGCCAGCAGCCAAGGGCCCCGGGACGTCGCGAACACCGGGGAGCTGTTTTTT. This gives the protein CASSQGPRDVANTGELFF.

This chain links TRBV3-1 with TRBJ2-6; no firm D call. This CDR3 is 15 amino acids long. Trimming removed 1 base at V and 2 bases at J, with 6 bases between. CDR1 LGHDT and CDR2 YNNKEL come from the germline V gene (reference sequence). The CDR3 protein is CASSQAGPGANVLTF. The DNA of the CDR3 is TGTGCCAGCAGCCAAGCGGGCCCTGGGGCCAACGTCCTGACTTTC.

The J gene is TRBJ1-2, the V gene TRBV11-2; D gene ambiguous. V was pared by 5 bases and J by 4 bases, with 23 bases between. This CDR3 spans 17 amino acids. Per the germline V gene, CDR1 is SGHAT and CDR2 is FQNNGV. This CDR3 reads CASSPLGGRTMGYGYTF. Written as DNA, the CDR3 is TGTGCCAGCAGCCCCCTAGGTGGTCGAACTATGGGCTATGGCTACACCTTC.

This clonotype was counted between two and nine times. The chain joins TRBV27 to TRBJ2-1; a possible D gene is TRBD1 (5 bases). CDR1 MNHEY and CDR2 SMNVEV come from the germline V gene (reference sequence). CDR3 size: 15 residues. V lost 4 bases to trimming and J lost 9 bases, with 19 bases between them. Here the CDR3 reads CASSSPSGASSEQFF. The DNA of the CDR3 is TGTGCCAGCAGTTCCCCTAGTGGGGCCTCGAGTGAGCAGTTCTTC.

The chain carries TRBV29-1 and TRBJ2-1; possibly TRBD1 for D (6 bases). Germline V gives CDR1 SQVTM, CDR2 ANQGSEA. Trimming cost V 7 bases and J 15 bases, with 22 bases left between them. The CDR3 runs to 12 residues. This CDR3 reads CSARGPDSPPFF. The CDR3 nucleotides are TGCAGCGCTCGGGGTCCGGACAGCCCACCGTTCTTC.

The V call is TRBV6-5, the J call TRBJ1-6; TRBD1 matches at 7 bases. CDR1 MNHEY and CDR2 SVGAGI come from the germline V gene. The CDR3 loop spans 16 amino acids. The ends lost 2 bases at V and 7 bases at J; junction bases unmatched: 8. CDR3 coding DNA: TGTGCCAGCAGTTACCCACCTGGAGGGGGCAATTCACCCCTCCACTTT. It codes for CASSYPPGGGNSPLHF.

This clonotype came up a few times. V gene TRBV4-1 combines with J gene TRBJ1-2; D unresolved. V lost 1 base and J lost 4, with 10 bases in between. The CDR3 loop spans 14 amino acids. CDR1 is MGHRA and CDR2 is YSYEKL in the germline V gene. CDR3 DNA: TGCGCCAGCAGCCAAGGAGCAGAGTTCTATGGCTACACCTTC. It encodes CASSQGAEFYGYTF.

The V gene is TRBV10-3, the J gene TRBJ2-3; D is undetermined. V was shortened by 3 bases and J by 0 bases, with 7 bases between the two germline ends. Germline CDR1 is ENHRY and CDR2 is SYGVKD. The CDR3 spans 14 residues. In DNA, the CDR3 is TGTGCCATCAGTGAACCACTAAGCACAGATACGCAGTATTTT. This translates into CAISEPLSTDTQYF.

In this sample, this clonotype turned up a few times. The chain uses TRBV25-1 and TRBJ2-3; no clear D. This CDR3 is built from 13 residues. Trimming left V 4 bases short and J 5 bases short, with 10 bases between. The germline V gene has CDR1 MGHDK and CDR2 SYGVNS. The CDR3 loop is CASSAEDRDTQYF. The CDR3 DNA reads TGTGCCAGCAGTGCCGAGGACCGAGATACGCAGTATTTT.

About this clonotype: At one boundary the junction diverges from the germline segment, which might be a read error. The gene calls are TRBV2 and TRBJ2-5, with 7 bases identical to TRBD1. CDR1 and CDR2 (germline): SNHLY, FYNNEI. The CDR3 is 14 residues long. For the CDR3, the DNA is TGTGCCAGCAGTGTTGGGACAGATCAAGGGACCCAGTACTTC. It translates to CASSVGTDQGTQYF.

The chain uses TRBV20-1 and TRBJ2-1; 8 bases match TRBD2. Trimming removed 5 bases from V and 0 bases from J; junction bases left unmatched: 6. CDR3 length equals 15 residues. Germline V gene data show CDR1 as DFQATT and CDR2 as SNEGSKA (reference sequence). The CDR3: CSAGVGTSSYNEQFF. The DNA for the CDR3 is TGCAGTGCTGGGGTCGGGACTAGCTCCTACAATGAGCAGTTCTTC.

The table lists this clonotype with a few counts. The J gene is TRBJ2-5, the V gene TRBV6-5; D ambiguous. The closer fit of TRBJ2-7 to the DNA end suggests the J call may be wrong. The length of the CDR3 is 15 residues. The germline V gene encodes CDR1 MNHEY and CDR2 SVGAGI. The CDR3 spells CASTMHPHIFYEQYF. The CDR3, as DNA: TGTGCCAGCACCATGCACCCTCACATTTTCTACGAGCAGTACTTC.

This clonotype was seen more than once but under ten times. The V gene is TRBV10-3, the J gene TRBJ2-5; tentatively, D is TRBD2 (5 bases). Germline V lookup: CDR1 ENHRY, CDR2 SYGVKD. The length of the CDR3 is 14 residues. The ends were cut back, 0 bases at V and 5 bases at J, with 10 bases in the middle. The chain's CDR3 is CAISESRPGETQYF. The CDR3 nucleotides are TGTGCCATCAGTGAGTCTCGTCCGGGGGAGACCCAGTACTTC.

This clonotype was recorded a few times. The gene calls are TRBV9 and TRBJ2-3, with 7 bases lining up with TRBD2. Germline CDR1 and CDR2: SGDLS and YYNGEE. V shed 4 bases and J 5 bases; nucleotides not matched to a gene: 4. The length of the CDR3 is 13 residues. CDR3 region: CASSFGEGDTQYF. The CDR3 DNA sequence: TGTGCCAGCAGCTTCGGGGAGGGAGATACGCAGTATTTT.

The rearrangement joins TRBV29-1 to TRBJ2-7; D might be TRBD2 (6 bases). With 7 bases removed from V and 7 bases from J, the gap between germline ends came to 23 bases. The germline V gene has CDR1 SQVTM and CDR2 ANQGSEA. The CDR3 has 14 amino acids. The CDR3: CSAEGGVRNNEQYF. CDR3 nucleotides: TGCAGCGCTGAGGGCGGGGTCCGGAACAATGAGCAGTACTTC.

This clonotype was counted a single time. This chain's CDR3 is CAGKRGSGANVLTF. The CDR3 DNA reads TGTGCCGGCAAGAGGGGTTCTGGGGCCAACGTCCTGACTTTC. The chain recombines TRBV28 with TRBJ2-6; D possibly uses TRBD1 or TRBD2 (5 bases each). The germline CDR1 and CDR2 sequences are MDHEN and SYDVKM. V lost 11 bases and J 1 base, leaving 12 bases between the germline ends. The CDR3 runs 14 residues.

This clonotype was seen just once. This sequence joins TRBV6-5 and TRBJ1-1; perhaps TRBD1 as D (5 bases). V lost 2 bases to trimming and J lost 4 bases, with 17 bases between them. Germline assignment: CDR1 MNHEY and CDR2 SVGAGI. The CDR3 spans 16 residues. Written as DNA, the CDR3 is TGTGCCAGCAGTTACGAGGCCCCAGGGTTCGGCACTGAAGCTTTCTTT. This sequence encodes CASSYEAPGFGTEAFF.

The V and J genes are TRBV3-1 and TRBJ2-3; 12 nucleotides match TRBD2. J gave up 2 bases and V 5 bases, and 8 bases lay outside the gene matches. This CDR3 is built from 17 residues. In germline, CDR1 is LGHDT, CDR2 YNNKEL (reference sequence). The CDR3 reads CASSFRTSGDVTDTQYF. CDR3 coding DNA: TGTGCCAGCAGCTTCCGGACTAGCGGGGATGTCACAGATACGCAGTATTTT.

This clonotype came up a few times. V usage is TRBV2 and J usage is TRBJ2-1; tentatively, D is TRBD2 (5 bases). V was trimmed by 2 bases and J by 10 bases, leaving 9 bases between them. CDR1 is SNHLY, CDR2 FYNNEI, per germline. The CDR3 extends over 12 amino acids. In nucleotides, the CDR3 is TGTGCCAGCAGTGAACTAGCTGGCGAGCAGTTCTTC. It is translated as CASSELAGEQFF.

The rearrangement joins TRBV20-1 to TRBJ1-1; the match to TRBD1 covers 7 bases. From germline, CDR1 is DFQATT and CDR2 SNEGSKA (reference sequence). CDR3 length equals 13 residues. V lost 5 bases and J lost 2; bases outside the gene matches: 5. The DNA of the CDR3 is TGCAGTGCTTTAGGGACAGCAAACACTGAAGCTTTCTTT. It codes for CSALGTANTEAFF.

The V and J genes are TRBV6-6 and TRBJ1-6; tentatively, D is TRBD1 (5 bases). In germline, CDR1 is MNHNY, CDR2 SVGAGI (reference sequence). CDR3 length: 15 amino acids. V was trimmed by 4 bases and J by 7 bases, leaving 14 bases between them. CDR3 region: CASSSPGPGNSPLHF. The CDR3 DNA sequence: TGTGCCAGCAGTTCCCCGGGGCCGGGGAATTCACCCCTCCACTTT.

The chain links TRBV5-1 to TRBJ2-1, with 8 bases lining up with TRBD2. This CDR3 region has 15 residues. V shed 1 base, J shed 5 bases, and the junction held 5 bases outside the gene matches. CDR1 SGHRS and CDR2 YFSETQ come from the germline V gene. The CDR3 DNA reads as TGCGCCAGCAGCTTGACGGCGGGGGGTAACAATGAGCAGTTCTTC. The encoded protein is CASSLTAGGNNEQFF.